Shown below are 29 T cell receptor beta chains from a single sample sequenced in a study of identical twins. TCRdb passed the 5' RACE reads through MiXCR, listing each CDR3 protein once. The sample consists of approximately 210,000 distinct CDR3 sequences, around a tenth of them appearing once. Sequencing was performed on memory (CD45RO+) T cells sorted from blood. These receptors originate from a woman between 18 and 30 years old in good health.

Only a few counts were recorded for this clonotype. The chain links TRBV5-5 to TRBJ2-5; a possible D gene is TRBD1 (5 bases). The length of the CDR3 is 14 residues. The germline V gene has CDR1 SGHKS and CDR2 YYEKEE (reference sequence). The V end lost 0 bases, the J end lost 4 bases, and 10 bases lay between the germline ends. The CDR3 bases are TGTGCCAGCAGCTTGGATCCAGGGTCAGAGACCCAGTACTTC. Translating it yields CASSLDPGSETQYF.

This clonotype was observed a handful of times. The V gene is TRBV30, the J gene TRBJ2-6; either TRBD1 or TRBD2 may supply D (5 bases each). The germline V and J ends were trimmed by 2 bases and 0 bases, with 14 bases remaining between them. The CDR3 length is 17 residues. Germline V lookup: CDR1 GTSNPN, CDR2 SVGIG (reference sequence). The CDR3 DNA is TGTGCCTGGAGTCAGTGGAGGACAAACTCTGGGGCCAACGTCCTGACTTTC. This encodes CAWSQWRTNSGANVLTF.

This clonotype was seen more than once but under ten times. The CDR3 loop reads CASSLGTGGWGYTF. CDR3 sequence (DNA): TGTGCCAGCAGTCTTGGGACAGGGGGCTGGGGCTACACCTTC. V is TRBV6-1 and J is TRBJ1-2, with 12 bases lining up with TRBD1. This CDR3 contains 14 residues. V lost 5 bases to trimming and J lost 8 bases; unmatched junction nucleotides: 6. The germline gives CDR1 MNHNS, CDR2 SASEGT.

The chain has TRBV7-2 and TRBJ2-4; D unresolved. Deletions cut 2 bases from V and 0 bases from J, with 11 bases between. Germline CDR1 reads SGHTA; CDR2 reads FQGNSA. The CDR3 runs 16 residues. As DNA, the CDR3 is TGTGCCAGCAGCTTACTGGCGGCCTTAGCCAAAAACATTCAGTACTTC. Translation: CASSLLAALAKNIQYF.

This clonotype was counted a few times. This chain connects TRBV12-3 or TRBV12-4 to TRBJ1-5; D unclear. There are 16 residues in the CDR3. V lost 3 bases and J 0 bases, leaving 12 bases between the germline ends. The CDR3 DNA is TGTGCCAGCAGTTTCGGCGGAAGGCCTAGCAATCAGCCCCAGCATTTT. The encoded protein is CASSFGGRPSNQPQHF.

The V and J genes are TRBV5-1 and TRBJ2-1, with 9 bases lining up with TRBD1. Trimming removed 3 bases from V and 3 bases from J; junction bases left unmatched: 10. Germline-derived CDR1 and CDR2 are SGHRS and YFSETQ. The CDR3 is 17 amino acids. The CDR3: CASSSFTGTGIYNEQFF. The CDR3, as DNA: TGCGCCAGCAGCTCCTTCACCGGGACAGGGATCTACAATGAGCAGTTCTTC.

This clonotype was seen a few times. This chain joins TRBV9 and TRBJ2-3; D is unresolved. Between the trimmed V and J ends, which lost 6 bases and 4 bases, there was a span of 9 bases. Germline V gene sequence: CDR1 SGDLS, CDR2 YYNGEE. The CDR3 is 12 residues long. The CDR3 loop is CASTQVADTQYF. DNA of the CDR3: TGTGCCAGCACCCAGGTCGCAGATACGCAGTATTTT.

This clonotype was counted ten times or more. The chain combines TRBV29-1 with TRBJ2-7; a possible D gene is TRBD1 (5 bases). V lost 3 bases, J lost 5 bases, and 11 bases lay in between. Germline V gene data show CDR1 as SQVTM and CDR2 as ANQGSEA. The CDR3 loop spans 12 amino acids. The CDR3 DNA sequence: TGCAGCGTTGATTCAGGGTGGGACGAGCAGTACTTC. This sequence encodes CSVDSGWDEQYF.

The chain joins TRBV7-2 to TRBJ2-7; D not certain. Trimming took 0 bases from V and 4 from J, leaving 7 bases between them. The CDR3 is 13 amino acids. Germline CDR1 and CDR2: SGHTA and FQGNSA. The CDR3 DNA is TGTGCCAGCAGCTTAGCGTTTGGGTACGAGCAGTACTTC. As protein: CASSLAFGYEQYF. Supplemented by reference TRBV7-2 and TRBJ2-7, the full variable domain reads GAGVSQSPSNKVTEKGKDVELRCDPISGHTALYWYRQSLGQGLEFLIYFQGNSAPDKSGLPSDRFSAERTGGSVSTLTIQRTQQEDSAVYLCASSLAFGYEQYFGPGTRLTVT.

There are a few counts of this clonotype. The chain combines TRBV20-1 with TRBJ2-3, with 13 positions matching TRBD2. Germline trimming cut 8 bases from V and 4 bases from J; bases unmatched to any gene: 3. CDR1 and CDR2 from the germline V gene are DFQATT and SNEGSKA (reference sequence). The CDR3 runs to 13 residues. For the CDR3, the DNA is TGCAGTACTGGACTAGCGGGAGCAGATACGCAGTATTTT. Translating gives CSTGLAGADTQYF.

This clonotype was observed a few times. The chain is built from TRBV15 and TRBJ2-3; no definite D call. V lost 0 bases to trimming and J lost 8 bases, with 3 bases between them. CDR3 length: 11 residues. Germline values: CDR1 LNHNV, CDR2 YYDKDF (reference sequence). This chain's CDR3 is CATSREVTQYF. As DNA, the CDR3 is TGTGCCACCAGCAGAGAAGTTACGCAGTATTTT.

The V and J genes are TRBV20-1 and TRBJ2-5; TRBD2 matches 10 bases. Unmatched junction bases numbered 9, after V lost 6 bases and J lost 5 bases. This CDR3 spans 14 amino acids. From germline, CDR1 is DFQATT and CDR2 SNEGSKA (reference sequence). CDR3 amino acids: CSATAGGIYETQYF. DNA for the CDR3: TGCAGTGCGACAGCGGGAGGGATATACGAGACCCAGTACTTC.

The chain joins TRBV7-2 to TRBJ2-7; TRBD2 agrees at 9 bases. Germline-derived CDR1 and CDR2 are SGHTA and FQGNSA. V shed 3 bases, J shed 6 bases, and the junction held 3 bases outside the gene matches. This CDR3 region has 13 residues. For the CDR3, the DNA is TGTGCCAGCAGCTTGCGGGGGGGCGTCGAGCAGTACTTC. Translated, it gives CASSLRGGVEQYF.

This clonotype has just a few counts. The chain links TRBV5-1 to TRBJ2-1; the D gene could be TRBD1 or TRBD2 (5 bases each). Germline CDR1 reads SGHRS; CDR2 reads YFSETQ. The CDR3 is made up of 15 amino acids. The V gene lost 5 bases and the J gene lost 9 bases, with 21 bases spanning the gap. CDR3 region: CASRVGGTSAPEQFF. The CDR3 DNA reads TGCGCCAGCAGGGTTGGGGGAACCTCGGCTCCTGAGCAGTTCTTC.

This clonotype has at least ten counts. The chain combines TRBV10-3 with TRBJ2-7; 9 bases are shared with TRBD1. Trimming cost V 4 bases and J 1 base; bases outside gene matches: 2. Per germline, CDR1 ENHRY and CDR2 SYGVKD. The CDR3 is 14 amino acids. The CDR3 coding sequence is TGTGCCATCAGTGGGACAGGGGAATCCTACGAGCAGTACTTC. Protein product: CAISGTGESYEQYF.

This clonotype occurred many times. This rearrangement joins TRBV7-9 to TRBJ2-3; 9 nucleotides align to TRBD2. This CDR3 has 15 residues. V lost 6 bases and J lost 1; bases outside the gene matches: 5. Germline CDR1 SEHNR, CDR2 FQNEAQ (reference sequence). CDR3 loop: CASRYSSGGTDTQYF. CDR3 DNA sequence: TGTGCCAGCAGATACTCTAGCGGGGGCACAGATACGCAGTATTTT. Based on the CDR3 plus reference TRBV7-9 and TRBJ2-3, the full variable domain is DTGVSQNPRHKITKRGQNVTFRCDPISEHNRLYWYRQTLGQGPEFLTYFQNEAQLEKSRLLSDRFSAERPKGSFSTLEIQRTEQGDSAMYLCASRYSSGGTDTQYFGPGTRLTVL.

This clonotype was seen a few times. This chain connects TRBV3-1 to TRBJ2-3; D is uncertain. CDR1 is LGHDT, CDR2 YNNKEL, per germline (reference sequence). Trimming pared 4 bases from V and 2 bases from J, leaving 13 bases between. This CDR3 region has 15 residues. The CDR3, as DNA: TGTGCCAGCAGCCCCCAGCTGAGCCTCACAGATACGCAGTATTTT. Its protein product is CASSPQLSLTDTQYF.

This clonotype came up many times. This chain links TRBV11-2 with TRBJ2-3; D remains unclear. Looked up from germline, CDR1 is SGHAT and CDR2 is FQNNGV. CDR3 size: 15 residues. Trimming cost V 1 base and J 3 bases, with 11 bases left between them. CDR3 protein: CASSLAGLSTDTQYF. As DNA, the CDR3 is TGTGCCAGCAGCTTAGCAGGCCTAAGTACAGATACGCAGTATTTT.

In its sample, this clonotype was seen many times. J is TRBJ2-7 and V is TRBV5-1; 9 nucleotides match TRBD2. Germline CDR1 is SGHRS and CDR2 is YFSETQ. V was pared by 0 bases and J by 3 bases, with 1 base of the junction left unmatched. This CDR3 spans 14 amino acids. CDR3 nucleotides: TGCGCCAGCAGCTTGGGACTAGCGGACTACGAGCAGTACTTC. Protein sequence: CASSLGLADYEQYF.

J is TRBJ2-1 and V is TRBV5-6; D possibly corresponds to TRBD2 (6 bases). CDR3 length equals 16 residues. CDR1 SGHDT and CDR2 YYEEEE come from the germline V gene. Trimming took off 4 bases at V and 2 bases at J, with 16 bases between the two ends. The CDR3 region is CASSPFGGGTYNEQFF. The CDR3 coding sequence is TGTGCCAGCAGCCCCTTCGGGGGAGGTACCTACAATGAGCAGTTCTTC.

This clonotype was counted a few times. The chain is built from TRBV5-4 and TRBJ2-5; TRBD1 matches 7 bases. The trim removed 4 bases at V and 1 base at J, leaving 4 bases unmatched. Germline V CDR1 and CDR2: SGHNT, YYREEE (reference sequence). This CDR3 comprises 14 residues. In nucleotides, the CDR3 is TGTGCCAGCAGCCCCGACAGGGCCCAAGAGACCCAGTACTTC. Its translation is CASSPDRAQETQYF.

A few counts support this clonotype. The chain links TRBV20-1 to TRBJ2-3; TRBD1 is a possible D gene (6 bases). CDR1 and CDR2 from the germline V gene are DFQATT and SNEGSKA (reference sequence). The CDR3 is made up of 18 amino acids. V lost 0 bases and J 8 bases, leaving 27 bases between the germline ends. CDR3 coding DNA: TGCAGTGCTAGAGAATTTCAAGGTGGGACAACATTCTTGGGTACGCAGTATTTT. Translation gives CSAREFQGGTTFLGTQYF.

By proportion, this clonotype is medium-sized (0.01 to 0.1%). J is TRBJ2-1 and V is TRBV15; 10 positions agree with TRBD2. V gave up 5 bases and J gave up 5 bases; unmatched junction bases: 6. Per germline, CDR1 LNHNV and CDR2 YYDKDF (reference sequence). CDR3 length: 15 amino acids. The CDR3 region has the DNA TGTGCCACCAGCCGCGGGACTAGCGAGAACAATGAGCAGTTCTTC. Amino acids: CATSRGTSENNEQFF.

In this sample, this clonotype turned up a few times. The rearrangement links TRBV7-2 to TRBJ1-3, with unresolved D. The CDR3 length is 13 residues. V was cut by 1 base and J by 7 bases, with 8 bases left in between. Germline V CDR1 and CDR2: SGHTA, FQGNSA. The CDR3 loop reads CASSLDSRNTIYF. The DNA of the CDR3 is TGTGCCAGCAGCTTAGACTCGAGGAACACCATATATTTT. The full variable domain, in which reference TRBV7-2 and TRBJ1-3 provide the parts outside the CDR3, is GAGVSQSPSNKVTEKGKDVELRCDPISGHTALYWYRQSLGQGLEFLIYFQGNSAPDKSGLPSDRFSAERTGGSVSTLTIQRTQQEDSAVYLCASSLDSRNTIYFGEGSWLTVV.

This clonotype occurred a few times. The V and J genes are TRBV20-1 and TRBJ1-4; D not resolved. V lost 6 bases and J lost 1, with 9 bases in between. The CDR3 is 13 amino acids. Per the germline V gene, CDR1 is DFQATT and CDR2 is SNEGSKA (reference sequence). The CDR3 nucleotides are TGCAGTGCCCCCAAGTTAACTAATGAAAAACTGTTTTTT. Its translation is CSAPKLTNEKLFF.

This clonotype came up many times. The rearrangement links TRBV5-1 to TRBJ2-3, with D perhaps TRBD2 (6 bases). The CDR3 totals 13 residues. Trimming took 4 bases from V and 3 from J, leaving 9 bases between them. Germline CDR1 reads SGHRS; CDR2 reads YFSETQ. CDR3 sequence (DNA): TGCGCCAGCAGCCCCGGAGGGACAGATACGCAGTATTTT. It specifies CASSPGGTDTQYF. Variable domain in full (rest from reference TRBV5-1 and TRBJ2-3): KAGVTQTPRYLIKTRGQQVTLSCSPISGHRSVSWYQQTPGQGLQFLFEYFSETQRNKGNFPGRFSGRQFSNSRSEMNVSTLELGDSALYLCASSPGGTDTQYFGPGTRLTVL.

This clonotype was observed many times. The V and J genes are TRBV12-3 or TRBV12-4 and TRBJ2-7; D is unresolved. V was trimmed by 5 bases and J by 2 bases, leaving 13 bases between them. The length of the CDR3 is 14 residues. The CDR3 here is CASSTNLEAYEQYF. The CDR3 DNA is TGTGCCAGCAGTACGAACCTAGAGGCCTACGAGCAGTACTTC.

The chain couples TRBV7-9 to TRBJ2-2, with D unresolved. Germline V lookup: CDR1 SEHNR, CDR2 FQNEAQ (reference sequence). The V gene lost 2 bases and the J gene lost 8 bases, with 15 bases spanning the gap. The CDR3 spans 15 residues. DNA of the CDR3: TGTGCCAGCAGCTTACCGCGCGGATTACGTGGGGAGCTGTTTTTT. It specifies CASSLPRGLRGELFF.

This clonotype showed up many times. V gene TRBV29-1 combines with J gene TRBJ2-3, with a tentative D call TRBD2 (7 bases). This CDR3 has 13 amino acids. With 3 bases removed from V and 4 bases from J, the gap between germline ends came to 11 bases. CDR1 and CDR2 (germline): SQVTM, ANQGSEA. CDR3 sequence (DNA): TGCAGCGTTGAGGGGGGGGGGCCAGATACGCAGTATTTT. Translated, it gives CSVEGGGPDTQYF.